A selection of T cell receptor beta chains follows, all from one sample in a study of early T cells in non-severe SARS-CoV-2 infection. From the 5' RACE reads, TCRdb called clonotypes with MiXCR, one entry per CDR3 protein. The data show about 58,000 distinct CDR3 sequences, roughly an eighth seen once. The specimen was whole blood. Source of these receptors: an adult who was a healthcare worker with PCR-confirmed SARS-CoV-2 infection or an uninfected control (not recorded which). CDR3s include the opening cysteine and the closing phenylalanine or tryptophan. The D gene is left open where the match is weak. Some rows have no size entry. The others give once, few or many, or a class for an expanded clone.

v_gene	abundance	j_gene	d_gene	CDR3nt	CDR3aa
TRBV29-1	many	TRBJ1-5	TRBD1	TGCAGCGTTGGGGACAGCCTTTCGAATCAGCCCCAGCATTTT	CSVGDSLSNQPQHF
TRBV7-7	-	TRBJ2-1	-	TGTGCCAGCAGTCCTAGAACTGGAGAGGGCCATGAGCAGTTCTTC	CASSPRTGEGHEQFF
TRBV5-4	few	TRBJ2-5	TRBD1	TGTGCCAGCAGCATGCGAGGGGGCCAGACCCAGTACTTC	CASSMRGGQTQYF
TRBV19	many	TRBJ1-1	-	TGTGCCAGTAGCCAGACAGAGAACACTGAAGCTTTCTTT	CASSQTENTEAFF
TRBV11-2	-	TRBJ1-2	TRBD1	TGTGCCAGCAGCTTTACAGGGGGACGCTATGGCTACACCTTC	CASSFTGGRYGYTF
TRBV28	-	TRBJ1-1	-	TGTGCCAGCAGTTTGGGTGACAGGACTACTGAAGCTTTCTTT	CASSLGDRTTEAFF
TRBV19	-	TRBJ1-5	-	TGTGCCAGTAGTATAATGGCCCATAGCAATCAGCCCCAGCATTTT	CASSIMAHSNQPQHF
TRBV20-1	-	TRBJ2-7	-	TGCAGTGTGTCAGAGGGAAGCTCCTACGAGCAGTACTTC	CSVSEGSSYEQYF
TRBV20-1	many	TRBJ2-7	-	TGCAGTGCTAGAGTTGTAACTAGCTATGGCGAGCAGTACTTC	CSARVVTSYGEQYF
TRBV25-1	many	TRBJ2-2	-	TGTGCCAGCAGTGAATATGGTAGCGGGAACACCGGGGAGCTGTTTTTT	CASSEYGSGNTGELFF
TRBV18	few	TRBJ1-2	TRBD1	TGTGCCAGCTCACCGGGAAAGGGGGCGCGGTATGGCTACACCTTC	CASSPGKGARYGYTF
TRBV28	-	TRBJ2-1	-	TGTGCCAGCAGTTTAGGCGGGAACTCCTACAATGAGCAGTTCTTC	CASSLGGNSYNEQFF
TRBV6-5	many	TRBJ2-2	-	TGTGCCAGCAGTCCTCTTTTCGACACCGGGGAGCTGTTTTTT	CASSPLFDTGELFF
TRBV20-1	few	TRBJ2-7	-	TGCAGTGCTAGACTAGACTACGAGCAGTACTTC	CSARLDYEQYF
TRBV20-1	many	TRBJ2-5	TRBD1	TGCAGTGCCGCCCGACAGGGGGCAGCGGAGACCCAGTACTTC	CSAARQGAAETQYF
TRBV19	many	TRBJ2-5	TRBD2	TGTGCCAGTAGTCCCAGACTAGCCGGGGAGACCCAGTACTTC	CASSPRLAGETQYF
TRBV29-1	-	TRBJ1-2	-	TGCAGCGTTAAACCGGCGGGGGAGGTCTATGGCTACACCTTC	CSVKPAGEVYGYTF
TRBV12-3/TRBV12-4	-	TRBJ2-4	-	TGTGCCAGCAGTTTAGACCCCTCGGCCAAAAACATTCAGTACTTC	CASSLDPSAKNIQYF
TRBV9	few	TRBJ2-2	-	TGTGCCAGCAGCGTAGATACGAACACCGGGGAGCTGTTTTTT	CASSVDTNTGELFF
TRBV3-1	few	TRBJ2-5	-	TGTGCCAGCAACTCCCGACAGTTCCAAGAGACCCAGTACTTC	CASNSRQFQETQYF
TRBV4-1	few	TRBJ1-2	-	TGCGCCAGCAGCCAACCCTTAGGGGGGCTTGGAGAAGGCTACACCTTC	CASSQPLGGLGEGYTF
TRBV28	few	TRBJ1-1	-	TGTGCCAGCAGCCCCCGTGGACAGCCGAACACTGAAGCTTTCTTT	CASSPRGQPNTEAFF
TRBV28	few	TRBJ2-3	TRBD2	TGTGCCAGCAGCCCCCAGCGGGAATTAGATACGCAGTATTTT	CASSPQRELDTQYF
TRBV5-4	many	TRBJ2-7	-	TGTGCCAGCAGCTTGGGGCCTCATATCTACGAGCAGTACTTC	CASSLGPHIYEQYF
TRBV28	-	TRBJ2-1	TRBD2	TGTGCCAGCAGCTCCTCTCCAGCGGGAGACGACAATGAGCAGTTCTTC	CASSSSPAGDDNEQFF
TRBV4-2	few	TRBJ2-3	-	TGTGCCAGCAGCCAAGAGGAAGATACGCAGTATTTT	CASSQEEDTQYF
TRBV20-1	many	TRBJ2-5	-	TGCAGTGCTAGAGATGGGGCGCGAGACACGCACGCCGGGACCCAGTACTTC	CSARDGARDTHAGTQYF
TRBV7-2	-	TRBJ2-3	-	TGTGCCAGCAGCTTAGGAGGGCGAGGAACAGATACGCAGTATTTT	CASSLGGRGTDTQYF
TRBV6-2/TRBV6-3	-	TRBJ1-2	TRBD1	TGTGCCAGCAGGACAGGGCGATATGGCTACACCTTC	CASRTGRYGYTF
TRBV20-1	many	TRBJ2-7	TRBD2	TGCAGTGCCCAGGGCCGCATTAGCGGGAGAGCCGGGGAGCAGTACTTC	CSAQGRISGRAGEQYF
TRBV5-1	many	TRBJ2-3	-	TGCGCCAGCAGCTTGGCAAAGTCTAGCACAGATACGCAGTATTTT	CASSLAKSSTDTQYF
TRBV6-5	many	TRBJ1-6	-	TGTGCCAGCAGTTCAGGGGCCTGGAGCTCCTATAATTCACCCCTCCACTTT	CASSSGAWSSYNSPLHF
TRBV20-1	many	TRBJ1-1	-	TGCAGTGCTAGAGAAACAAGGGCCACTGAAGCTTTCTTT	CSARETRATEAFF
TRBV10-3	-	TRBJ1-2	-	TGTGCCATCAGTGAGAACGGAGGGAGGTATGGCTACACCTTC	CAISENGGRYGYTF
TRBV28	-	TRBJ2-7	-	TGTGCCAGCAATTTCGGCGGGTGGGAGCAGTACTTC	CASNFGGWEQYF
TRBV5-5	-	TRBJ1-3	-	TGTGCCAGCAGCTTGGCCCGGTCCCCCTCTGGAAACACCATATATTTT	CASSLARSPSGNTIYF
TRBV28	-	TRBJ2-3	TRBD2	TGTGCCAGCAGTGTAGCGGGGCCACTCACAGATACGCAGTATTTT	CASSVAGPLTDTQYF
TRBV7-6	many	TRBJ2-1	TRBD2	TGTGCCAGCAGCCTTTGGACTAGTTATGAGCAGTTCTTC	CASSLWTSYEQFF
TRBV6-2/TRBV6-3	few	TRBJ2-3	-	TGTGCCAGCAGCCCTACCACGGGACGTACAGATACGCAGTATTTT	CASSPTTGRTDTQYF
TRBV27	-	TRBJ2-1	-	TGTGCCAGCAGTTTAATGAGGACAGACAATGAGCAGTTCTTC	CASSLMRTDNEQFF
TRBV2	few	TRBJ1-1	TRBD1	TGTGCCAGCAGTCTGACAGGGATGAACACTGAAGCTTTCTTT	CASSLTGMNTEAFF
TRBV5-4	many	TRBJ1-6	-	TGTGCCAGCAGCTTGGTCAGCTCCTATAATTCACCCCTCCACTTT	CASSLVSSYNSPLHF
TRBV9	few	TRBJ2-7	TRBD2	TGTGCCAGCAGCGTAGGGGAAGCGGGAGTTTACGAGCAGTACTTC	CASSVGEAGVYEQYF
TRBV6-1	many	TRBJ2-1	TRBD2	TGTGCCAGCAGTGCCGGGACTAGCGTCTACAATGAGCAGTTCTTC	CASSAGTSVYNEQFF
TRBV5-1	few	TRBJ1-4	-	TGCGCCAGCAGCTTGAGGGGGACTGAAAAACTGTTTTTT	CASSLRGTEKLFF
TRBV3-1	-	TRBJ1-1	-	TGTGCCAGCAGCCAAGAATCACGTGGAGCTTTCTTT	CASSQESRGAFF
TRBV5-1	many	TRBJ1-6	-	TGCGCCAGCAGCTTGGACGGGAGCTCCTATAATTCACCCCTCCACTTT	CASSLDGSSYNSPLHF
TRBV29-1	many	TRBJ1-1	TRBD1	TGCAGCGCAAGACAGGGGTTGGGCACTGAAGCTTTCTTT	CSARQGLGTEAFF
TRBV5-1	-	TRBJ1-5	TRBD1	TGCGCCAGCAGCTCCGGGACAGGGGGTTATCAGCCCCAGCATTTT	CASSSGTGGYQPQHF
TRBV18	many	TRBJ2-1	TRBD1	TGTGCCAGCTCACCACCGGTCAGGGGGAGCTACAATGAGCAGTTCTTC	CASSPPVRGSYNEQFF
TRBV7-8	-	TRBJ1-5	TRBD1	TGTGCCAGCAGCTCACGGGCAGGGGGCTCTCAGCCCCAGCATTTT	CASSSRAGGSQPQHF
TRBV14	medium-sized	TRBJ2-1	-	TGTGCCAGCAGCCAAGATTCGACTAGGGATGAGCAGTTCTTC	CASSQDSTRDEQFF
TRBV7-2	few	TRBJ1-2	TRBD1	TGTGCCAGCAGTTCCAGACAGGGGGCCCATGGCTACACCTTC	CASSSRQGAHGYTF
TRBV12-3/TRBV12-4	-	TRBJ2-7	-	TGTGCCAGCAGTCAACAGGGATACTACGAGCAGTACTTC	CASSQQGYYEQYF
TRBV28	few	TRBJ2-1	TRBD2	TGTGCCAGCAGGGGGACTAGCAGCTTTTACAATGAGCAGTTCTTC	CASRGTSSFYNEQFF
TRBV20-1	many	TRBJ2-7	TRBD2	TGCAGTGCCACCCTAGCGGGGCCTTCCTACGAGCAGTACTTC	CSATLAGPSYEQYF
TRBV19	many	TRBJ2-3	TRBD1	TGTGCCAGTAGTCCGGACAGGGGGCTGGCAGATACGCAGTATTTT	CASSPDRGLADTQYF
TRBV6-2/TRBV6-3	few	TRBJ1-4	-	TGTGCCAGCTCCGGTACCGCAGGGACTAATGAAAAACTGTTTTTT	CASSGTAGTNEKLFF
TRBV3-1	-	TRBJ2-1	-	TGTGCCAGCAGCCTTTCGGTTGAGCAGTTCTTC	CASSLSVEQFF
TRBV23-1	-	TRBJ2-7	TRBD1	TGCGCCAGCATCCAGGACAGGCTATCGACGTACTTC	CASIQDRLSTYF